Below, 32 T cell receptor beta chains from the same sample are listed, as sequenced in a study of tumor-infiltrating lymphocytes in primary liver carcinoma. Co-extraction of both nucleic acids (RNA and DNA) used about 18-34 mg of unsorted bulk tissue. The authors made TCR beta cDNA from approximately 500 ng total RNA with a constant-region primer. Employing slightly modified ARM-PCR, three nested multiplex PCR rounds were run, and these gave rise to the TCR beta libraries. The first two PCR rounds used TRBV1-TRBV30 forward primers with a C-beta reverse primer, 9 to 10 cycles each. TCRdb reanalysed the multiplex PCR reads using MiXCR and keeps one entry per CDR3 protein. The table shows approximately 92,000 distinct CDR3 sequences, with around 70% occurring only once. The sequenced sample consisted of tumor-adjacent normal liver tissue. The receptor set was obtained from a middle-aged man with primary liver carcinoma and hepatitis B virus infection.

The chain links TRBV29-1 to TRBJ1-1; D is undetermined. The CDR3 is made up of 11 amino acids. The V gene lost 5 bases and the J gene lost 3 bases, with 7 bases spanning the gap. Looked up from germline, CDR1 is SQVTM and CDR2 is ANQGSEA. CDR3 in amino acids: CSVFMYTEAFF. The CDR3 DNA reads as TGCAGCGTTTTCATGTACACTGAAGCTTTCTTT.

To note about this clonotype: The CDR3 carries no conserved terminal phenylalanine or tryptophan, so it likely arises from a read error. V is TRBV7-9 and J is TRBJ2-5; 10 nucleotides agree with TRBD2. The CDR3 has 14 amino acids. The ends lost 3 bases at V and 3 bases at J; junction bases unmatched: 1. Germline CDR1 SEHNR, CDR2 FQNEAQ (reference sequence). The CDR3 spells CASSFGLAEETQYL. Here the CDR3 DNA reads TGTGCCAGCAGCTTCGGACTAGCGGAAGAGACCCAGTACTTA.

The CDR3: CASSPETANYGYTF. The CDR3 region has the DNA TGTGCCAGCTCACCGGAGACCGCTAACTATGGCTACACCTTC. This chain joins TRBV18 and TRBJ1-2; D unresolved. This CDR3 contains 14 residues. The V gene's germline CDR1 is KGHSH and CDR2 LQKENI. Trimming shortened V by 3 bases and J by 0 bases, and 8 bases separated the two germline ends. The full variable domain, rest sourced from reference TRBV18 and TRBJ1-2, is NAGVMQNPRHLVRRRGQEARLRCSPMKGHSHVYWYRQLPEEGLKFMVYLQKENIIDESGMPKERFSAEFPKEGPSILRIQQVVRGDSAAYFCASSPETANYGYTFGSGTRLTVV.

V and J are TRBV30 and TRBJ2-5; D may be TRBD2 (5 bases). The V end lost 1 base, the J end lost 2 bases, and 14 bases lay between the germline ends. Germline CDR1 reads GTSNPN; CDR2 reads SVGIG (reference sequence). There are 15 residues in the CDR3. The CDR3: CAWSALDMPQETQYF. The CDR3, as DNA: TGTGCCTGGAGTGCACTAGACATGCCACAAGAGACCCAGTACTTC.

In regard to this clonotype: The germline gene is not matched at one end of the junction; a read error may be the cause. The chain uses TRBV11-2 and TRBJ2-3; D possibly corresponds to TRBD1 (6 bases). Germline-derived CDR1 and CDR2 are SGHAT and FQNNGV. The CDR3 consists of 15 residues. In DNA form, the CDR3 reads TGTGCCAGCAGAACGGGACATAACAAGACAGATATGCAGTATTTT. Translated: CASRTGHNKTDMQYF.

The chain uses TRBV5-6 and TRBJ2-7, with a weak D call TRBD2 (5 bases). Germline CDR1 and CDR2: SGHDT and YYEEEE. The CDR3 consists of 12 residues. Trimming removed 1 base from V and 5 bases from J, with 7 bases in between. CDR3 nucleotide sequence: TGTGCCAGCAGCTTGATGGGAGACGAGCAGTACTTC. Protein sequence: CASSLMGDEQYF.

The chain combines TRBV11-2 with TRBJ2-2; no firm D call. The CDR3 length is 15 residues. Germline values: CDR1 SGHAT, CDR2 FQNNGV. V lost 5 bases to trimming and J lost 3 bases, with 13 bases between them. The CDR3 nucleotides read TGTGCCAGCAGCACCTGGGCTCTGCACACCGGGGAGCTGTTTTTT. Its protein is CASSTWALHTGELFF.

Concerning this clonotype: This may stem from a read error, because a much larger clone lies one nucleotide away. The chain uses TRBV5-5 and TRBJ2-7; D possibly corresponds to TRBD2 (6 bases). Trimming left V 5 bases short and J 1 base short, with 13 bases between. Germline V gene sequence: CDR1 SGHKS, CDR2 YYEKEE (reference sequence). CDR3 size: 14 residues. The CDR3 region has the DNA TGTGCCAGCAGTCGTGGACTAACTTCCTACGAGCAGTACTTC. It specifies CASSRGLTSYEQYF.

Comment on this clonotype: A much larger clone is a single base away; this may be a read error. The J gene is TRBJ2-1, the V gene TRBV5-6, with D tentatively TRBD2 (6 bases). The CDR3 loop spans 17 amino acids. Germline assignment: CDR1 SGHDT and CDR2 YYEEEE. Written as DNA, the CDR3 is TGTGCCAGCAGCTACTGGTTCAACAGCGGACTATACAAAGAGCAGTTCTTC. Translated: CASSYWFNSGLYKEQFF.

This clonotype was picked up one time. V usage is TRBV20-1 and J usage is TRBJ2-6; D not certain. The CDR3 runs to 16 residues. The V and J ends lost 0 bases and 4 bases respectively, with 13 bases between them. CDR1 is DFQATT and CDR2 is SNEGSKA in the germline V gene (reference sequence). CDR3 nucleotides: TGCAGTGCTAGAGATAGAAACTGGCTCGGGGCCAACGTCCTGACTTTC. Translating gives CSARDRNWLGANVLTF.

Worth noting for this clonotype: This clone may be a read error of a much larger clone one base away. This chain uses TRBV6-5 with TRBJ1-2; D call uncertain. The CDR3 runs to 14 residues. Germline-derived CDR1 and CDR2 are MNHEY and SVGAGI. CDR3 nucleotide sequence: TGTGCCAGCAGTTACTCGAGGGCCAACTATGGCTACGCCTTC. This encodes CASSYSRANYGYAF.

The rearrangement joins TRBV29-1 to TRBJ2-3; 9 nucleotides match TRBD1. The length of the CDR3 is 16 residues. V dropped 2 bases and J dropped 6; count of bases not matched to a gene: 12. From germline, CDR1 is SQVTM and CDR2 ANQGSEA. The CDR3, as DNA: TGCAGCGTTGAACTCCGGGACAGGGAAGTTGCGGATACGCAGTATTTT. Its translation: CSVELRDREVADTQYF.

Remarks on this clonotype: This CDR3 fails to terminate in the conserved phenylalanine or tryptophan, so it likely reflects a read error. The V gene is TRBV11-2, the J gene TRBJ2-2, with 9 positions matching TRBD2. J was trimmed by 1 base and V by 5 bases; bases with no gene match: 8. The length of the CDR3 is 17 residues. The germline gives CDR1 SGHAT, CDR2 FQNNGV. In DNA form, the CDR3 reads TGTGCCAGCAGCGGAGGACTAGCGAAGCGGAACACCGGGGAGCTGTTTATC. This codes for CASSGGLAKRNTGELFI.

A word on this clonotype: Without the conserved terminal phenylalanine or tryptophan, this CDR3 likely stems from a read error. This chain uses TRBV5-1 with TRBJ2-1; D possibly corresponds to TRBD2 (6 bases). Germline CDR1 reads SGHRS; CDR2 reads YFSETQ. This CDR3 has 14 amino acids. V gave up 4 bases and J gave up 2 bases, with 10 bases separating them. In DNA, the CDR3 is TGCGCCAGCAGCAACGGGGGTACCTACAATGAGCAGTTCTTA. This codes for CASSNGGTYNEQFL.

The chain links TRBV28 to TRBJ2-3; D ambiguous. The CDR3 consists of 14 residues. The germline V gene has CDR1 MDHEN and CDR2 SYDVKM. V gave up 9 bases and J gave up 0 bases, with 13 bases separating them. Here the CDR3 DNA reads TGTGCCAGTAAGCGCGCGAGAAGCACAGATACGCAGTATTTT. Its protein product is CASKRARSTDTQYF.

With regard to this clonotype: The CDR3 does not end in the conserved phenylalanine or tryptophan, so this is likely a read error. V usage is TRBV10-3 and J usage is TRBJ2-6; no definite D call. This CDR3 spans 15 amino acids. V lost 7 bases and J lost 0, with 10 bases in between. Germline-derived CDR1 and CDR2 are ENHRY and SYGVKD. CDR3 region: CAINQTLSGANVLTV. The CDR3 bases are TGTGCCATCAATCAAACCCTCTCTGGGGCCAACGTCCTGACTGTC.

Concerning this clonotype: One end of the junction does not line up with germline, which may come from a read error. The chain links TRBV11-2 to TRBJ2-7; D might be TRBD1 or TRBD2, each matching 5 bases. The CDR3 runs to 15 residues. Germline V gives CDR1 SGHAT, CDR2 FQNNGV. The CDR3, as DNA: TGTGCTAGCAGCCTATCTGGGGGAATATCCTACGACCAGTACTTC. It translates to CASSLSGGISYDQYF.

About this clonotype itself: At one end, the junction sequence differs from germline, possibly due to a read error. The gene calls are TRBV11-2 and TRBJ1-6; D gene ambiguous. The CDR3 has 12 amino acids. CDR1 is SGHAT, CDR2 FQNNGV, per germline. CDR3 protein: CVSSRSRGSLHF. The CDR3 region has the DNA TGTGTCAGCAGCCGTTCGAGAGGGTCCCTCCACTTT.

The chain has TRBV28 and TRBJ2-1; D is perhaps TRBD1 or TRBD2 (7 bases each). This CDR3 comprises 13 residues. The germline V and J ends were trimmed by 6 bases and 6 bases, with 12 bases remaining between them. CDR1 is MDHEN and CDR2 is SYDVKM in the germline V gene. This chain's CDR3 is CASSQGGANEQFF. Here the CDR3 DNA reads TGTGCCAGCAGCCAGGGGGGGGCCAATGAGCAGTTCTTC.

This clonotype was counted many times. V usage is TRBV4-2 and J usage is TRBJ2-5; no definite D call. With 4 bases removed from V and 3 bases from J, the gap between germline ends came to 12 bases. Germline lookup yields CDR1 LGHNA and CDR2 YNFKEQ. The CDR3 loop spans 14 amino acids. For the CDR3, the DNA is TGTGCCAGCAGCCCCCAGGCCGGAGAAGAGACCCAGTACTTC. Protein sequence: CASSPQAGEETQYF.

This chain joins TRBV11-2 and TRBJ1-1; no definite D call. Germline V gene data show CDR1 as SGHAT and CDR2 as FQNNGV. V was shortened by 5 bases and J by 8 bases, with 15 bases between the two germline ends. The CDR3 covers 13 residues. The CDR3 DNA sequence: TGTGCCAGCAGCCCAAGTTTGGTGGCCGAAGCTTTCTTT. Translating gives CASSPSLVAEAFF.

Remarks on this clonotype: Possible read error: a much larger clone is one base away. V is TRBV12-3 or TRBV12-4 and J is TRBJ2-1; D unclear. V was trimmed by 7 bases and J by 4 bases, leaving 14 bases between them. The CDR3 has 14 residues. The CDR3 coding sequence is TGTGCCAGCACCCTAAGGACGGCGTACAATGAGCAGTTCTTC. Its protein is CASTLRTAYNEQFF.

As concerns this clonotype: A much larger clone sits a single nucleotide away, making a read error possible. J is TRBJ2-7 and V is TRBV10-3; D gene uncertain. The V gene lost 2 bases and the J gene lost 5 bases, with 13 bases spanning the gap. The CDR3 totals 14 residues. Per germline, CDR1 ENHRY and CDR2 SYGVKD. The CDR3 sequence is CAISERAGGDEQYF. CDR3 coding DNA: TGTGCCATCAGTGAGAGAGCAGGTGGTGACGAGCAGTACTTC.

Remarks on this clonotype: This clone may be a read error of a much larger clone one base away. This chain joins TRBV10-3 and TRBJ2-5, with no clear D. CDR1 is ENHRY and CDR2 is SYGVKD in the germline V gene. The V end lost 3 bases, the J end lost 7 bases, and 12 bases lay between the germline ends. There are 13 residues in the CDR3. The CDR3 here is CAISELSAGTQYF. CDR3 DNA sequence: TGTGCCATCAGTGAACTCTCTGCCGGGACCCAGTACTTC.

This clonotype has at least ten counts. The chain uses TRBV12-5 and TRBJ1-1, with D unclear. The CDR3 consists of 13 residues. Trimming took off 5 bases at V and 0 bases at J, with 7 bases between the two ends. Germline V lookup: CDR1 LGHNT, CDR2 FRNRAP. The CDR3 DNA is TGTGCTAGTGGTAAAGAAGTGAACACTGAAGCTTTCTTT. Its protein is CASGKEVNTEAFF. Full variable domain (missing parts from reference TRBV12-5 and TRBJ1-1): DARVTQTPRHKVTEMGQEVTMRCQPILGHNTVFWYRQTMMQGLELLAYFRNRAPLDDSGMPKDRFSAEMPDATLATLKIQPSEPRDSAVYFCASGKEVNTEAFFGQGTRLTVV.

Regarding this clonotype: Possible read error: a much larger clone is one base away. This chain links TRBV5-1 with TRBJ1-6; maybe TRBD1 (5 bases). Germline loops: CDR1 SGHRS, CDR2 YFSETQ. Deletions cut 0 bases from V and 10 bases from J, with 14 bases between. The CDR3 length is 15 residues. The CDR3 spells CASSLEQARKSPLHF. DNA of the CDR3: TGCGCCAGCAGCTTGGAACAGGCTCGTAAATCACCCCTCCACTTT.

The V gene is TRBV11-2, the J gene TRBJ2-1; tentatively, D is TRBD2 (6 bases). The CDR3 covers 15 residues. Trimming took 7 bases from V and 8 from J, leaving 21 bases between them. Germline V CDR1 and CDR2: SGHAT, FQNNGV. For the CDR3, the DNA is TGTGCCAGCATACTAGGGGACCTCGGGGGACATGAGCAGTTCTTC. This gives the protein CASILGDLGGHEQFF. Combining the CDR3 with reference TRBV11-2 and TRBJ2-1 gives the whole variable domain EAGVAQSPRYKIIEKRQSVAFWCNPISGHATLYWYQQILGQGPKLLIQFQNNGVVDDSQLPKDRFSAERLKGVDSTLKIQPAKLEDSAVYLCASILGDLGGHEQFFGPGTRLTVL.

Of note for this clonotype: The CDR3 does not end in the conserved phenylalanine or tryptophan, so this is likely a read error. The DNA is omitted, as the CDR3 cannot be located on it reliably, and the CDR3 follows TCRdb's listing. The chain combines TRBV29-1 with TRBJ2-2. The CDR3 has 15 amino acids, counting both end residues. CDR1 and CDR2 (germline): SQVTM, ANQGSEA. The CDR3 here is CSVDPRGVGTGEPFL.

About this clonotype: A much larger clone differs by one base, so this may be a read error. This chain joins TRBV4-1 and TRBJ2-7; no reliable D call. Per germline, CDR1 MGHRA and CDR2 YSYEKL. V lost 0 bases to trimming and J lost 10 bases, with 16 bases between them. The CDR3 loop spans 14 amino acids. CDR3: CASSQDIGLQIQYF. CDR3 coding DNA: TGCGCCAGCAGCCAAGATATAGGGCTCCAGATCCAGTACTTC.

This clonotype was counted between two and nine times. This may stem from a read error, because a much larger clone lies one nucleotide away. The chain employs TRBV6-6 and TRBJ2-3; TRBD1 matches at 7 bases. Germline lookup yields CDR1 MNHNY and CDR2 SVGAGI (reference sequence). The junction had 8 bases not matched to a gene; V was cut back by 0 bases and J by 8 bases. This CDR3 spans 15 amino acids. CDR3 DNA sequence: TGTGCCAGCAGTTACTCAGGGGGCCCCTGGGGTACGCAGTATTTT. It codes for CASSYSGGPWGTQYF.

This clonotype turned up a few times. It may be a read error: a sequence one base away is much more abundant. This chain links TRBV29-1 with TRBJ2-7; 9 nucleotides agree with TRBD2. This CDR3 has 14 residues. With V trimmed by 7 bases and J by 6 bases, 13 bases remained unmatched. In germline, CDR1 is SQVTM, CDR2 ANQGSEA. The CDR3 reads CSAQLTRGGTEQYF. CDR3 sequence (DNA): TGCAGCGCCCAACTGACGCGGGGGGGCACCGAGCAGTACTTC.

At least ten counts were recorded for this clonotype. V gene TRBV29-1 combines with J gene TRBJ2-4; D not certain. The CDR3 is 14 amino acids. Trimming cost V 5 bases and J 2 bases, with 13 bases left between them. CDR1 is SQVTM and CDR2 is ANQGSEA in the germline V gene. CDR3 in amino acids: CSVRPGGTKNIQYF. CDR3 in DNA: TGCAGCGTTAGACCGGGCGGAACCAAAAACATTCAGTACTTC.